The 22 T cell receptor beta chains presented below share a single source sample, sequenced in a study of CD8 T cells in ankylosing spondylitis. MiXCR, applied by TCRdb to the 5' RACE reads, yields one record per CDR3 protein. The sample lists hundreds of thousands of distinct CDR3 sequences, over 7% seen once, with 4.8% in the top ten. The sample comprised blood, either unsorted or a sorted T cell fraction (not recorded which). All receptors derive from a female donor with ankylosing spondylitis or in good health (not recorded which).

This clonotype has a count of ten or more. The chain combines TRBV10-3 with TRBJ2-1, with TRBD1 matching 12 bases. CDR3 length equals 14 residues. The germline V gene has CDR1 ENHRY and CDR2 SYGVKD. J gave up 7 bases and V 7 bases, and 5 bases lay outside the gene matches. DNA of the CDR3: TGTGCCATCAACCGGGACAGGGGGCCAAATGAGCAGTTCTTC. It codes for CAINRDRGPNEQFF.

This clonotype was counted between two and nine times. The CDR3 sequence is CSVGLAGATDTQYF. The DNA for the CDR3 is TGCAGCGTTGGACTAGCGGGAGCTACAGATACGCAGTATTTT. This chain uses TRBV29-1 with TRBJ2-3, with 12 nucleotides matching TRBD2. The V gene end was trimmed by 4 bases and the J gene end by 3 bases; junction bases not matched to a gene: 2. The germline CDR1 and CDR2 sequences are SQVTM and ANQGSEA. The CDR3 totals 14 residues.

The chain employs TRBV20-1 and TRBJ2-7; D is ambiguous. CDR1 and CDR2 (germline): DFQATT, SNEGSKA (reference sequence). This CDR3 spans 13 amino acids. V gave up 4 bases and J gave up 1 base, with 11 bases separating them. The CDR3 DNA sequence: TGCAGTGCTACCCCTGGGTCGTCCTACGAGCAGTACTTC. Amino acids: CSATPGSSYEQYF.

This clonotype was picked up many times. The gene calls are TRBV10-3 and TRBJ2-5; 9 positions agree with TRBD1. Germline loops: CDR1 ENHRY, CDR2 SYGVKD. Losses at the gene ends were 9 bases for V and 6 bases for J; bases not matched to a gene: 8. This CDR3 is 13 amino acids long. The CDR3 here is CAIQTGGEQTQYF. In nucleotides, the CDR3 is TGTGCCATTCAGACAGGGGGGGAACAGACCCAGTACTTC.

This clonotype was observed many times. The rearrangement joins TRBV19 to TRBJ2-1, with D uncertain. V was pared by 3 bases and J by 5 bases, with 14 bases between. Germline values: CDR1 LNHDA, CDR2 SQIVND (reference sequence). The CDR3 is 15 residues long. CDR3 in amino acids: CASSIGPGRNNEQFF. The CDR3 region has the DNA TGTGCCAGTAGTATCGGGCCCGGGCGGAACAATGAGCAGTTCTTC.

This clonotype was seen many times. This chain's CDR3 is CSYGSTSYEQYF. Written as DNA, the CDR3 is TGCAGCTACGGGTCGACCTCCTACGAGCAGTACTTC. The V gene is TRBV29-1, the J gene TRBJ2-7, with D hard to call. V dropped 8 bases and J dropped 0 bases, with 11 bases sitting between them. The CDR3 loop spans 12 amino acids. Germline assignment: CDR1 SQVTM and CDR2 ANQGSEA.

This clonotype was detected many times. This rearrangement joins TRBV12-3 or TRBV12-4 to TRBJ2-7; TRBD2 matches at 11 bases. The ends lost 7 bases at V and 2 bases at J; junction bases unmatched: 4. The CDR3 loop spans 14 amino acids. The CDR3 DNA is TGTGCCAGCACCAGACTAGCGGGACCCTACGAGCAGTACTTC. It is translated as CASTRLAGPYEQYF.

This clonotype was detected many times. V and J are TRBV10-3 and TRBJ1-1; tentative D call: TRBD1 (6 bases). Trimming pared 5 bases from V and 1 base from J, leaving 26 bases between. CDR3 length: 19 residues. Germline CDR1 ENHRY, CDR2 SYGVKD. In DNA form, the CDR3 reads TGTGCCATCAGTAGCCCCCCCCCCTTCCCTGGGACATCGAACACTGAAGCTTTCTTT. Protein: CAISSPPPFPGTSNTEAFF.

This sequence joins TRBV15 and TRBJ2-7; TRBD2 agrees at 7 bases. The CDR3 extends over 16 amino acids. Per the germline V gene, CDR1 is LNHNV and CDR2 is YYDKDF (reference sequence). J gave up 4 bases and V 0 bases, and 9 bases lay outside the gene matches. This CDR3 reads CATSRDRASGYYEQYF. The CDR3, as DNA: TGTGCCACCAGCAGAGATCGGGCTAGCGGATATTACGAGCAGTACTTC.

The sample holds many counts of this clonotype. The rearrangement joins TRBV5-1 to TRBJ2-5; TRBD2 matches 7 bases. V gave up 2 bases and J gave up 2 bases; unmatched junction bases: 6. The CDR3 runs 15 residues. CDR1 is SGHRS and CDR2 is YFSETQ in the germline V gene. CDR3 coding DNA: TGCGCCAGCAGCTTAGGCTTCGGGGGGCAAGAGACCCAGTACTTC. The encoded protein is CASSLGFGGQETQYF.

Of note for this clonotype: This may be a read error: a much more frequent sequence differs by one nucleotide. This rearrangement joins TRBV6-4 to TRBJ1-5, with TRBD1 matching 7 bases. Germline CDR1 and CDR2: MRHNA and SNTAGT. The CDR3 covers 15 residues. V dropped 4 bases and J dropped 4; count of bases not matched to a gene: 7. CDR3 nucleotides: TGTGCCAGCAGTGGCTCGGGACAGCTTAATCAGCCCCAGCATTTT. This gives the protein CASSGSGQLNQPQHF.

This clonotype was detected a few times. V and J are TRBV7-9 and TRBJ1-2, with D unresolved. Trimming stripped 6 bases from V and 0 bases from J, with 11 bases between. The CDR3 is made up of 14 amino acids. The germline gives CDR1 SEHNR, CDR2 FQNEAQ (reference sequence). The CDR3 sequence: CASSFSEPNYGYTF. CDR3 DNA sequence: TGTGCCAGCAGTTTCAGTGAACCTAACTATGGCTACACCTTC.

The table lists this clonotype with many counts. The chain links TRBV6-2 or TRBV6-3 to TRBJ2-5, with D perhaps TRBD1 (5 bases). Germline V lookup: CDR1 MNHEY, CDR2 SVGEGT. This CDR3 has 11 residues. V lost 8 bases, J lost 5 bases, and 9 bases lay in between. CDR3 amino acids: CASGARETQYF. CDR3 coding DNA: TGTGCCAGCGGGGCCCGTGAGACCCAGTACTTC.

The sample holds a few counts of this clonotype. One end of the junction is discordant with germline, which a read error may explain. CDR3 protein: CASDLSAGGPGNF. In nucleotides, the CDR3 is TGTGCTAGTGATTTGTCGGCGGGAGGGCCAGGGAATTTT. V usage is TRBV12-5 and J usage is TRBJ2-3; 9 nucleotides match TRBD2. CDR1 and CDR2 from the germline V gene are LGHNT and FRNRAP. The CDR3 length is 13 residues.

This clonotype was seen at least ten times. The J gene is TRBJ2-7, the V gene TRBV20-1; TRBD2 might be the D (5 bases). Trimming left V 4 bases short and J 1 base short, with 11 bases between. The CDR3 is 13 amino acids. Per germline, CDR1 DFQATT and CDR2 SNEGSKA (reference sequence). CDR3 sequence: CSANSGRSYEQYF. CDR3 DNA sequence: TGCAGTGCTAACAGCGGTAGATCCTACGAGCAGTACTTC.

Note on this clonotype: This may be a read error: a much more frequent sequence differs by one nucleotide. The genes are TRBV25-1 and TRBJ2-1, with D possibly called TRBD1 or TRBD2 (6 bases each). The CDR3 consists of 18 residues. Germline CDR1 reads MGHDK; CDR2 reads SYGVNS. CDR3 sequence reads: CTSSLARGPGASYNEQFF. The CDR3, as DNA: TGTACCAGCAGCTTAGCCAGGGGACCGGGAGCCTCCTACAATGAGCAGTTCTTC.

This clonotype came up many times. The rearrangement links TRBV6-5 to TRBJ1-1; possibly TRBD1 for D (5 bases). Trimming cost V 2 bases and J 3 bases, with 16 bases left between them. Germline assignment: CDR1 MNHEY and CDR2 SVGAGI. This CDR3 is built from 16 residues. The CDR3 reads CASSYTRALGDTEAFF. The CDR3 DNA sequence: TGTGCCAGCAGTTACACCAGGGCCCTGGGGGACACTGAAGCTTTCTTT.

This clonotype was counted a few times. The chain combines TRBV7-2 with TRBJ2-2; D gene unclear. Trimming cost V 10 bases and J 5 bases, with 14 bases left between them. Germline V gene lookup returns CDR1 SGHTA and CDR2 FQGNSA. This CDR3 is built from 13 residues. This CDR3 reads CAIHGSVTGELFF. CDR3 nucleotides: TGTGCCATTCACGGGTCCGTTACCGGGGAGCTGTTTTTT.

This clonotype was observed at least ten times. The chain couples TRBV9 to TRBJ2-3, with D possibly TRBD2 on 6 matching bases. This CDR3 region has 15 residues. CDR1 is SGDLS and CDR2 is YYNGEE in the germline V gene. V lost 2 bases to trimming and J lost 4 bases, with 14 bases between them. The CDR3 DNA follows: TGTGCCAGCAGCGTTGACGGGAGCTTGGCAGATACGCAGTATTTT. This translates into CASSVDGSLADTQYF.

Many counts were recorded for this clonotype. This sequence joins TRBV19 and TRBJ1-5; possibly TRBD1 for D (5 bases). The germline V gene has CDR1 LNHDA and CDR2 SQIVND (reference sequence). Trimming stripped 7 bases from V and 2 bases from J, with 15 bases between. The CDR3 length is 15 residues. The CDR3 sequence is CASIDGGVGNQPQHF. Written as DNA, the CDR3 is TGTGCCAGTATCGATGGAGGGGTTGGCAATCAGCCCCAGCATTTT.

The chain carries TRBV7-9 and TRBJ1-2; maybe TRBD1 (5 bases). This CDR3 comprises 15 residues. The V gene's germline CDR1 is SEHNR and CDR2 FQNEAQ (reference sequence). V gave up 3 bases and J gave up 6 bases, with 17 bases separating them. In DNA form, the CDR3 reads TGTGCCAGCAGCTTTAGTCAGGGCGGGCAAGATGGCTACACCTTC. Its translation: CASSFSQGGQDGYTF.

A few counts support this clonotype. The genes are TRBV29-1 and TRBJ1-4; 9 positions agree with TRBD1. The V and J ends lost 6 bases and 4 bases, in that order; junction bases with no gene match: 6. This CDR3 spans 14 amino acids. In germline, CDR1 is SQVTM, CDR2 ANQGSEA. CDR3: CSVKPGQGNEKLFF. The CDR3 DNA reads TGCAGCGTCAAACCGGGACAGGGTAATGAAAAACTGTTTTTT. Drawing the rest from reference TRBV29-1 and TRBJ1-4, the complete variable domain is SAVISQKPSRDICQRGTSLTIQCQVDSQVTMMFWYRQQPGQSLTLIATANQGSEATYESGFVIDKFPISRPNLTFSTLTVSNMSPEDSSIYLCSVKPGQGNEKLFFGSGTQLSVL.